This TCR beta chain is from a study of shared clonotypes between healthy human individuals. Turning to this clone: Its target is not known.

Findings of the study overall: Compared with memory subsets, naive subsets generally had larger estimated richness.

A CD45RA-negative memory subset and a CD45RA+ naive subset were separated from the CD4+ cells. Profiled with immunoSEQ multiplex PCR; TCRdb holds only in-frame clones, not every one. Of millions of clones listed, 85% to 95% are singletons. This receptor was obtained from a man aged 18 to 35 in good health. Sequencing used naive CD4+ T cells sorted from blood. Noted subset: CD45RA+ positively selected.

CDR3 in amino acids: CASSETGNSNQPQHF. The CDR3, as DNA: TGTGCCAGCAGTGAGACAGGGAATAGCAATCAGCCCCAGCATTTT. This sequence joins TRBV2 and TRBJ1-5; 7 bases line up with TRBD1. The CDR3 sequence is 15 residues long. V gave up 3 bases and J gave up 0 bases; unmatched junction bases: 2. CDR1 SNHLY and CDR2 FYNNEI come from the germline V gene.